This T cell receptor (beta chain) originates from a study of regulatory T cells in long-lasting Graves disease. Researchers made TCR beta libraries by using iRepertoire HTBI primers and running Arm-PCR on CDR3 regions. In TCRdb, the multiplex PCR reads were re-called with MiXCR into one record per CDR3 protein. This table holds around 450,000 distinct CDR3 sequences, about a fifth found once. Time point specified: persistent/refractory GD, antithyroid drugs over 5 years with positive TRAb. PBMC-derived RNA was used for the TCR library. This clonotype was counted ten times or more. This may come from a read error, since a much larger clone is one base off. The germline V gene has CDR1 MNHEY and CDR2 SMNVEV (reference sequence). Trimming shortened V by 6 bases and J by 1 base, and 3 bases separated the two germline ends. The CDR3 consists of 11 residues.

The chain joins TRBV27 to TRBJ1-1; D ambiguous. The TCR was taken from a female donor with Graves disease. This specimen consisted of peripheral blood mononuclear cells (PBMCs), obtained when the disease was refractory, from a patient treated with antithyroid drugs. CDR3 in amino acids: CASRANTEAFF. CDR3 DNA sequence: TGTGCCAGCAGGGCGAACACTGAAGCTTTCTTT.